One and the same sample provided the 30 T cell receptor beta chains below, sequenced in a study of early T cells in non-severe SARS-CoV-2 infection. MiXCR, applied by TCRdb to the 5' RACE reads, yields one record per CDR3 protein. The sample records about 80,000 distinct CDR3 sequences, 12% being singletons. Sample: whole blood, taken at baseline. These receptors came from an adult who was a healthcare worker with PCR-confirmed SARS-CoV-2 infection or an uninfected control (not recorded which). The donor label of this sample is uncertain.

The genes are TRBV27 and TRBJ2-7, with 7 bases that match TRBD1. From germline, CDR1 is MNHEY and CDR2 SMNVEV (reference sequence). There are 15 residues in the CDR3. After removal of 7 bases from V and 2 bases from J, the junction contained 11 bases not matched to a gene. The CDR3 sequence: CASTTDRVGPYEQYF. Written as DNA, the CDR3 is TGTGCCAGCACAACCGACAGGGTTGGGCCCTACGAGCAGTACTTC.

The sample holds many counts of this clonotype. This rearrangement joins TRBV7-3 to TRBJ2-7; 12 bases align to TRBD2. CDR3 size: 14 residues. Germline CDR1 reads SGHTA; CDR2 reads FQGTGA. With 5 bases clipped from V and 3 bases from J, the junction kept 2 bases outside the gene matches. CDR3 amino acids: CASSELAGGYEQYF. In DNA form, the CDR3 reads TGTGCCAGCAGCGAACTAGCGGGGGGCTACGAGCAGTACTTC.

This clonotype has just a few counts. The CDR3 DNA reads TGCGCCAGCAGCCACGGAGGGGGCACTGAAGCTTTCTTT. Residues: CASSHGGGTEAFF. The chain is built from TRBV5-1 and TRBJ1-1, with a possible D match to TRBD1 (6 bases). The CDR3 extends over 13 amino acids. CDR1 is SGHRS and CDR2 is YFSETQ in the germline V gene. Between the trimmed V and J ends, which lost 4 bases and 4 bases, there was a span of 11 bases.

This clonotype appeared many times. J is TRBJ2-3 and V is TRBV5-6, with TRBD2 as a possible D gene (6 bases). The CDR3 runs to 19 residues. Trimming took 1 base from V and 1 from J, leaving 22 bases between them. Germline V lookup: CDR1 SGHDT, CDR2 YYEEEE. As DNA, the CDR3 is TGTGCCAGCAGCTTGCAGTCCAAGGAGGAGGGCCTCGGCACAGATACGCAGTATTTT. It specifies CASSLQSKEEGLGTDTQYF.

The chain uses TRBV11-2 and TRBJ2-5; maybe TRBD2 (7 bases). V shed 5 bases and J shed 4 bases, with 20 bases lying between them. CDR1 SGHAT and CDR2 FQNNGV come from the germline V gene. The CDR3 runs to 16 residues. The DNA for the CDR3 is TGTGCCAGCAGCCCCTCGGCGGGGGCCCGAGGAGAGACCCAGTACTTC. Residues: CASSPSAGARGETQYF.

The CDR3 DNA sequence: TGTGCCAGCAGTTACAGGGATGGCAATCAGCCCCAGCATTTT. Translating it yields CASSYRDGNQPQHF. V gene TRBV6-6 combines with J gene TRBJ1-5; D is unresolved. Germline CDR1 MNHNY, CDR2 SVGAGI (reference sequence). The CDR3 has 14 amino acids. V was trimmed by 2 bases and J by 2 bases, leaving 7 bases between them.

V and J are TRBV7-8 and TRBJ1-6; D remains ambiguous. Germline CDR1 reads SGHVS; CDR2 reads FQNEAQ. This CDR3 has 16 amino acids. V lost 4 bases and J lost 7, with 17 bases in between. The CDR3 loop is CASSSTRARYNSPLHF. In nucleotides, the CDR3 is TGTGCCAGCAGCTCTACGCGGGCCAGGTACAATTCACCCCTCCACTTT. Drawing the rest from reference TRBV7-8 and TRBJ1-6, the complete variable domain is GAGVSQSPRYKVAKRGQDVALRCDPISGHVSLFWYQQALGQGPEFLTYFQNEAQLDKSGLPSDRFFAERPEGSVSTLKIQRTQQEDSAVYLCASSSTRARYNSPLHFGNGTRLTVT.

This clonotype was observed at least ten times. This chain connects TRBV4-2 to TRBJ1-4; D may be TRBD1 (5 bases). Germline CDR1 is LGHNA and CDR2 is YNFKEQ. V lost 0 bases and J 4 bases, leaving 9 bases between the germline ends. There are 15 residues in the CDR3. The CDR3 is CASSQDEGNNEKLFF. As DNA, the CDR3 is TGTGCCAGCAGCCAAGATGAGGGGAATAATGAAAAACTGTTTTTT.

This clonotype was detected many times. V and J are TRBV19 and TRBJ1-5; D might be TRBD1 (6 bases). V was clipped by 4 bases and J by 7 bases, with 14 bases between them. Germline loops: CDR1 LNHDA, CDR2 SQIVND (reference sequence). This CDR3 region has 14 residues. The CDR3 region has the DNA TGTGCCAGTAGTACCCGACAGGTGCGACAGCCCCAGCATTTT. Protein sequence: CASSTRQVRQPQHF.

The chain couples TRBV11-2 to TRBJ2-7, with D possibly being TRBD2 (6 bases). Per the germline V gene, CDR1 is SGHAT and CDR2 is FQNNGV. Trimming removed 4 bases from V and 5 bases from J, with 9 bases in between. This CDR3 region has 12 residues. As DNA, the CDR3 is TGTGCCAGCAGCTATAGCGGCGACGAGCAGTACTTC. This translates into CASSYSGDEQYF.

This clonotype was detected many times. The chain couples TRBV20-1 to TRBJ1-2, with TRBD1 matching over 7 bases. The J segment lost 4 bases and the V segment lost 2 bases, leaving 7 bases of the junction unmatched. Germline V gene sequence: CDR1 DFQATT, CDR2 SNEGSKA (reference sequence). The CDR3 consists of 14 residues. The CDR3 reads CSARRQGFGYGYTF. In DNA form, the CDR3 reads TGCAGTGCTAGAAGACAGGGATTTGGCTATGGCTACACCTTC.

V usage is TRBV12-3 or TRBV12-4 and J usage is TRBJ2-3, with 7 nucleotides matching TRBD1. This CDR3 spans 17 amino acids. V was pared by 2 bases and J by 5 bases, with 13 bases of the junction left unmatched. The CDR3 protein is CASSLKVFEGAIDTQYF. The CDR3 DNA follows: TGTGCCAGCAGTTTAAAGGTTTTTGAGGGGGCAATAGATACGCAGTATTTT.

This chain's CDR3 is CASSFLPGQGYNEQFF. Written as DNA, the CDR3 is TGTGCCAGCAGTTTCCTCCCGGGACAGGGGTACAATGAGCAGTTCTTC. The chain carries TRBV7-6 and TRBJ2-1; 10 bases match TRBD1. The germline V gene has CDR1 SGHVS and CDR2 FNYEAQ. Trimming cost V 6 bases and J 4 bases; bases outside gene matches: 9. This CDR3 spans 16 amino acids.

V and J are TRBV20-1 and TRBJ1-6; 7 nucleotides line up with TRBD1. Germline values: CDR1 DFQATT, CDR2 SNEGSKA (reference sequence). The CDR3 runs to 16 residues. The trim removed 2 bases at V and 8 bases at J, leaving 12 bases unmatched. CDR3 loop: CSARHLGKGADSPLHF. CDR3 DNA: TGCAGTGCTAGACACCTTGGTAAGGGGGCGGATTCACCCCTCCACTTT.

The chain carries TRBV7-8 and TRBJ2-1, with D unresolved. The germline CDR1 and CDR2 sequences are SGHVS and FQNEAQ. This CDR3 comprises 13 residues. Between the trimmed V and J ends, which lost 2 bases and 6 bases, there was a span of 8 bases. Here the CDR3 reads CASSLSSANEQFF. Written as DNA, the CDR3 is TGTGCCAGCAGCTTATCGTCCGCCAATGAGCAGTTCTTC.

V usage is TRBV11-2 and J usage is TRBJ2-5, with D perhaps matching TRBD2 (5 bases). Germline V gene lookup returns CDR1 SGHAT and CDR2 FQNNGV. Trimming stripped 4 bases from V and 5 bases from J, with 14 bases between. This CDR3 is built from 14 residues. DNA for the CDR3: TGTGCCAGCAGCTCCCCCGGAGGTTTGGAGACCCAGTACTTC. It codes for CASSSPGGLETQYF.

In this sample, this clonotype turned up a few times. The J gene is TRBJ2-3, the V gene TRBV16; 8 bases fit TRBD2. Germline values: CDR1 KGHSY, CDR2 FQNENV. The CDR3 is made up of 15 amino acids. With V trimmed by 5 bases and J by 0 bases, 4 bases remained unmatched. The CDR3 region has the DNA TGTGCCAGCAGCTCTATAGCGGGAAGCACAGATACGCAGTATTTT. It yields the protein CASSSIAGSTDTQYF.

V and J are TRBV20-1 and TRBJ2-1, with D possibly matching TRBD2 (5 bases). Germline values: CDR1 DFQATT, CDR2 SNEGSKA (reference sequence). V lost 6 bases, J lost 0 bases, and 15 bases lay in between. This CDR3 spans 15 amino acids. Here the CDR3 reads CSASSRGSSYNEQFF. The CDR3 region has the DNA TGCAGTGCATCATCTCGAGGGAGCTCCTACAATGAGCAGTTCTTC.

V is TRBV29-1 and J is TRBJ1-2, with 7 bases matching TRBD1. The junction had 7 bases not matched to a gene; V was cut back by 7 bases and J by 5 bases. Per the germline V gene, CDR1 is SQVTM and CDR2 is ANQGSEA. The CDR3 totals 12 residues. CDR3: CSDNTGDYGYTF. The CDR3 nucleotides read TGCAGCGACAACACAGGGGATTATGGCTACACCTTC. Based on the CDR3 plus reference TRBV29-1 and TRBJ1-2, the full variable domain is SAVISQKPSRDICQRGTSLTIQCQVDSQVTMMFWYRQQPGQSLTLIATANQGSEATYESGFVIDKFPISRPNLTFSTLTVSNMSPEDSSIYLCSDNTGDYGYTFGSGTRLTVV.

This clonotype was observed a handful of times. The chain has TRBV27 and TRBJ1-4; 7 nucleotides match TRBD1. The CDR3 covers 17 residues. Germline loops: CDR1 MNHEY, CDR2 SMNVEV (reference sequence). V gave up 6 bases and J gave up 11 bases; unmatched junction bases: 21. CDR3 region: CASSKSNTGALVGKLFF. The CDR3 nucleotides are TGTGCCAGCAGCAAATCAAACACAGGGGCGCTGGTGGGGAAACTGTTTTTT.

The rearrangement uses TRBV20-1 and TRBJ2-3; D is undetermined. The germline V gene has CDR1 DFQATT and CDR2 SNEGSKA (reference sequence). With 1 base removed from V and 2 bases from J, the gap between germline ends came to 7 bases. The CDR3 runs 13 residues. CDR3 residues: CSARALHTDTQYF. CDR3 coding DNA: TGCAGTGCTAGAGCCCTTCACACAGATACGCAGTATTTT.

This clonotype was counted a single time. This chain joins TRBV20-1 and TRBJ1-2; no firm D call. Per the germline V gene, CDR1 is DFQATT and CDR2 is SNEGSKA (reference sequence). The CDR3 sequence is 12 residues long. Trimming took 3 bases from V and 2 from J, leaving 7 bases between them. The CDR3 here is CSASAGNYGYTF. The CDR3 bases are TGCAGTGCTAGCGCAGGAAACTATGGCTACACCTTC.

This clonotype has a count of ten or more. The CDR3 sequence: CSVASQIAPIQYF. CDR3 DNA: TGCAGCGTTGCTAGCCAGATCGCTCCCATTCAGTACTTC. The chain joins TRBV29-1 to TRBJ2-4, with TRBD2 as a possible D gene (5 bases). Germline CDR1 SQVTM, CDR2 ANQGSEA. With 4 bases removed from V and 9 bases from J, the gap between germline ends came to 16 bases. This CDR3 has 13 residues.

The chain joins TRBV12-3 or TRBV12-4 to TRBJ2-1, with 12 bases that match TRBD2. The CDR3 extends over 15 amino acids. V was clipped by 5 bases and J by 9 bases; unmatched bases: 8. DNA for the CDR3: TGTGCCAGCAGTCCGACTAGCGGGAGAGGTGGTGAGCAGTTCTTC. Amino acid sequence: CASSPTSGRGGEQFF.

This clonotype was seen only a few times. The CDR3 bases are TGTGCCAGCAGCTTGGACGAGGGGACAGGGACCAATGAGCAGTTCTTC. Residues: CASSLDEGTGTNEQFF. The chain uses TRBV5-6 and TRBJ2-1; 9 bases fit TRBD1. This CDR3 contains 16 residues. Germline V gene data show CDR1 as SGHDT and CDR2 as YYEEEE. The trim removed 0 bases at V and 6 bases at J, leaving 7 bases unmatched.

The chain combines TRBV7-2 with TRBJ2-3; 9 bases fit TRBD2. Germline lookup yields CDR1 SGHTA and CDR2 FQGNSA. V lost 5 bases and J lost 6; bases outside the gene matches: 9. CDR3 length: 15 amino acids. The CDR3 DNA sequence: TGTGCCAGCAGCCGTAGCGGGGGAGGTGGGGATACGCAGTATTTT. Translating gives CASSRSGGGGDTQYF. The whole variable domain, filled in from reference TRBV7-2 and TRBJ2-3, reads GAGVSQSPSNKVTEKGKDVELRCDPISGHTALYWYRQSLGQGLEFLIYFQGNSAPDKSGLPSDRFSAERTGGSVSTLTIQRTQQEDSAVYLCASSRSGGGGDTQYFGPGTRLTVL.

The genes are TRBV12-3 or TRBV12-4 and TRBJ2-2; 10 nucleotides align to TRBD2. V lost 6 bases and J lost 5; bases outside the gene matches: 9. CDR3 length equals 16 residues. The CDR3 protein is CASRFLAGVGTGELFF. The CDR3 coding sequence is TGTGCCAGCAGATTCCTAGCGGGAGTGGGGACCGGGGAGCTGTTTTTT.

This clonotype occurred a few times. The rearrangement uses TRBV24-1 and TRBJ2-3; perhaps TRBD2 as D (6 bases). CDR1 and CDR2 (germline): KGHDR, SFDVKD. Trimming removed 3 bases at V and 6 bases at J, with 18 bases between. This CDR3 region has 16 residues. CDR3 coding DNA: TGTGCCACCAGTGATGGCCCCACGGGTCGGGAGGATACGCAGTATTTT. Protein product: CATSDGPTGREDTQYF.

This chain joins TRBV30 and TRBJ2-1, with no clear D. The germline V gene has CDR1 GTSNPN and CDR2 SVGIG (reference sequence). Trimming took 1 base from V and 9 from J, leaving 10 bases between them. CDR3 size: 12 residues. In nucleotides, the CDR3 is TGTGCCTGGAGTGGAGCTATTCCTGAGCAGTTCTTC. It translates to CAWSGAIPEQFF.

This clonotype was picked up a small number of times. This sequence joins TRBV6-1 and TRBJ1-2; D uncertain. CDR3 length: 16 amino acids. CDR1 is MNHNS and CDR2 is SASEGT in the germline V gene. Trimming left V 0 bases short and J 0 bases short, with 11 bases between. The CDR3 reads CASSEAILGANYGYTF. CDR3 in DNA: TGTGCCAGCAGTGAAGCGATTTTAGGAGCTAACTATGGCTACACCTTC.